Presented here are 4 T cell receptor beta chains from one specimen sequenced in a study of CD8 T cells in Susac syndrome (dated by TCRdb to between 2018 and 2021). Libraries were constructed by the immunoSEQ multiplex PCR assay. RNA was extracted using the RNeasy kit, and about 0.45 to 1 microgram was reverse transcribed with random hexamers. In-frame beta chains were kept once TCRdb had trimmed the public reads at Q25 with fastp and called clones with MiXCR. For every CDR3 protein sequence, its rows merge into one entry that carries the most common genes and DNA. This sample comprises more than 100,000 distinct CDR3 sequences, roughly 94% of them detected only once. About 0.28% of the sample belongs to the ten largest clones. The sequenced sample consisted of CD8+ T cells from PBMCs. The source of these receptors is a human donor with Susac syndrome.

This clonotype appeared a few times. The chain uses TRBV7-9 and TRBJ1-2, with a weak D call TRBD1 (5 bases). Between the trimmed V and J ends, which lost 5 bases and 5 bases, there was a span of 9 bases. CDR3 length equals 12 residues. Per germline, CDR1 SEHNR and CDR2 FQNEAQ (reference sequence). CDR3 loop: CASSIGTYGYTF. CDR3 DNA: TGTGCCAGCAGCATCGGGACTTATGGCTACACCTTC.

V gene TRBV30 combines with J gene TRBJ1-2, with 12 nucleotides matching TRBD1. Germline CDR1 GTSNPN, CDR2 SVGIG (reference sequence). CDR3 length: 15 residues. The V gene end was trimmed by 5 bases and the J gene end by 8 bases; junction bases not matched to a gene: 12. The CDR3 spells CAWEPTGTGGWGYTF. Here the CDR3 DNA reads TGTGCCTGGGAGCCCACCGGGACAGGGGGCTGGGGCTACACCTTC.

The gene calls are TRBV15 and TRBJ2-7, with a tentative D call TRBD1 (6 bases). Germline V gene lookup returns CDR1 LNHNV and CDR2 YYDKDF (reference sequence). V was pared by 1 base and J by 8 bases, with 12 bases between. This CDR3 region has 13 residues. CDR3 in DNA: TGTGCCACCAGCAGAGGACAGGAGTACCAGCAGTACTTC. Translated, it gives CATSRGQEYQQYF.

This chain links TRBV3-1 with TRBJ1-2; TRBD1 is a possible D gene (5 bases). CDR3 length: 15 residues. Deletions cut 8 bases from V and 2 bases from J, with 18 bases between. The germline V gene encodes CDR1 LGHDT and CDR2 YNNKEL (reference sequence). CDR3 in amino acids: CASSARTGLNYGYTF. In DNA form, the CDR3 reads TGTGCCAGCTCAGCCAGGACGGGACTCAACTATGGCTACACCTTC. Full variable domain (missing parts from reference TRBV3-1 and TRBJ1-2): DTAVSQTPKYLVTQMGNDKSIKCEQNLGHDTMYWYKQDSKKFLKIMFSYNNKELIINETVPNRFSPKSPDKAHLNLHINSLELGDSAVYFCASSARTGLNYGYTFGSGTRLTVV.